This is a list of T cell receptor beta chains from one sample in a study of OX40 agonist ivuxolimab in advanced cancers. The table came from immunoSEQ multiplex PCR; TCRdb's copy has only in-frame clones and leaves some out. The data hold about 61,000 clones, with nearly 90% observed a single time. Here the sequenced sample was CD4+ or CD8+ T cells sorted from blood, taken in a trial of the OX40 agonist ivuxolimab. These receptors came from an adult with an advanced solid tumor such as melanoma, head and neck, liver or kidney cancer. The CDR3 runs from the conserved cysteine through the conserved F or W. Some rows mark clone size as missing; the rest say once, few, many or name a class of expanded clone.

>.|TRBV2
CASSETSYEQYF
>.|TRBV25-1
CASSEPGVNEQFF
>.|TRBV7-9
CASSRRTGGAGVFTEAFF
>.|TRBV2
CASTEGRANEKLFF
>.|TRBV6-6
CASSSMGLAGNNEQFF
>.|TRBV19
CASSLTRDRGYSPLHF
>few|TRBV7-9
CASSSGNAGNTIYF
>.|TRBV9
CASTTLTQGGTEAFF
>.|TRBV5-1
CASSLSGTGGLGTGELFF
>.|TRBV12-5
CASGPPPQAGQETQYF
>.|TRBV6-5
CASRLGGVDGYTF
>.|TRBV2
CASTYSGELFF
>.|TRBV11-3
CASSLTYEQYF
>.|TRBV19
CASSMGPASGYGYTF
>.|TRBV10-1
CASSELYGAKGFSYNEQFF
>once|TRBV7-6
CASSLTDIYEQYF
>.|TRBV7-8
CASSFRTGITDTQYF
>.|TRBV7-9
CASSLEAQPQHF
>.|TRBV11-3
CASSLEAGQHSGNTIYF
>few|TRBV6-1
CASSEALRQSSYEQYF
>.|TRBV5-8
CASSSRGGYQPQHF
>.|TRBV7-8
CASSSGLAGPSTDTQYF
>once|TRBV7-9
CASSSGTSGGSDTQYF
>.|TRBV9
CASSPGIKETQYF
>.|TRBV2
CASSPDRDYEQYF
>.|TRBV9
CASSVDPAETYEQYF
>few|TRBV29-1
CSVAQASGNTIYF
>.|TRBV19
CASSMGGQTPRTDTQYF
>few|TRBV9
CASSVSTDTQYF
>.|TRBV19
CASSMRGGNTEAFF
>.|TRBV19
CASGTVATAFF
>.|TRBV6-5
CASRKTTFDRVGYTF
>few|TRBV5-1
CASSPTTGGFREKLFF
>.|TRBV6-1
CASSEQRTDNQPQHF
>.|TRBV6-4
CASRTSGGAGNEQFF
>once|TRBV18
CASSPVTGVGEKLFF
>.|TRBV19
CASSIGGTGHEKLFF
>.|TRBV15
CATSRDSRDTQYF
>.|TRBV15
CATSRGTGKETQYF
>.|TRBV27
CASSKDRSYEQYF
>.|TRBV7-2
CASTGPGQGSLNSPLHF
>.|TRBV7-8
CASRYDRGSGNTIYF
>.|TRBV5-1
CASSFPPMGGTDTQYF
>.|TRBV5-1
CASSLGQTGGLGYTF
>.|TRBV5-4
CASSGPGFVPNYGYTF
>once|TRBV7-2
CASSLAVGNEQFF
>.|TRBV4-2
CASNSVAGAADTQYF
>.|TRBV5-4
CASSPPGTSDKETQYF
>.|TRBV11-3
CASSLGAAFYNEQFF
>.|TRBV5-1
CASSLGDLNYGYTF
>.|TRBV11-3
CASSLAANTEAFF
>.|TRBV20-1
CSASDRHGYTF
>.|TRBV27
CASSLLGLADYEQYF